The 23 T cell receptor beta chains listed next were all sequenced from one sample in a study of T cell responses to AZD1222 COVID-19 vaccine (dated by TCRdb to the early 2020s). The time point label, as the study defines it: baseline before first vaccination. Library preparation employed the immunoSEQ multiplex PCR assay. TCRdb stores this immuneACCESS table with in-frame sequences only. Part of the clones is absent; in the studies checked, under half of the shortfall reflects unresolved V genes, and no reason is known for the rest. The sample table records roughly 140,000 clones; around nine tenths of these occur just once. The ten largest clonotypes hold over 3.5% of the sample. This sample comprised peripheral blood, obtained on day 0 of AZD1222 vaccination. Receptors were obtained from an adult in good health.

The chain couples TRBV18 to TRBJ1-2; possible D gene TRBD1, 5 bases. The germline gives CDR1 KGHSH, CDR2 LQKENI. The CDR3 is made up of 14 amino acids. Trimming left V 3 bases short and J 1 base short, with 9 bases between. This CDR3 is CASSPGTDNYGYTF. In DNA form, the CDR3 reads TGTGCCAGCTCACCCGGGACGGATAACTATGGCTACACCTTC.

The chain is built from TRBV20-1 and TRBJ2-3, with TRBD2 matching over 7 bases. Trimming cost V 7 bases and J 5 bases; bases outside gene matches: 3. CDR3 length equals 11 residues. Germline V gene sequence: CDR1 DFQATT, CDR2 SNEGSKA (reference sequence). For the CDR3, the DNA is TGCAGTGTGCGGGAGCGAGATACGCAGTATTTT. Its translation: CSVRERDTQYF.

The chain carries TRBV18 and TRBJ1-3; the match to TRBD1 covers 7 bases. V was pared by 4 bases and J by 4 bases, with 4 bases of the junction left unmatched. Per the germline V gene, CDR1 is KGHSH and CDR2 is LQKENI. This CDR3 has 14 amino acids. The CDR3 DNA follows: TGTGCCAGCTCACGTTGGGACAGAGGAAACACCATATATTTT. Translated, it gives CASSRWDRGNTIYF.

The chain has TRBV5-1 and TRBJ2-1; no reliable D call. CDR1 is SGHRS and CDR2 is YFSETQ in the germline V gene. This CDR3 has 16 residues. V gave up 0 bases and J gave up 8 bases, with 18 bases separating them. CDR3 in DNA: TGCGCCAGCAGCTTGGCCCTTGGCGGAAACGGCGATGAGCAGTTCTTC. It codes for CASSLALGGNGDEQFF.

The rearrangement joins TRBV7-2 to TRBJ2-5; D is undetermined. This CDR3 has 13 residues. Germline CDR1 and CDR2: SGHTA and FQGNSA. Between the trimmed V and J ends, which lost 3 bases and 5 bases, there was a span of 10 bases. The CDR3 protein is CASSFVGSETQYF. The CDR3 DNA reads TGTGCCAGCAGCTTTGTAGGTTCGGAGACCCAGTACTTC.

CDR3 region: CATSRDLGAGEQYF. CDR3 nucleotides: TGTGCCACCAGCAGAGATCTGGGGGCGGGCGAGCAGTACTTC. The chain combines TRBV15 with TRBJ2-7; D might be TRBD1 (6 bases). The CDR3 length is 14 residues. The V gene lost 0 bases and the J gene lost 6 bases, with 12 bases spanning the gap. Germline V lookup: CDR1 LNHNV, CDR2 YYDKDF (reference sequence).

CDR3 protein: CASRTRFSEPQHF. The DNA of the CDR3 is TGTGCCAGCAGGACCAGGTTTAGCGAGCCCCAGCATTTT. The chain combines TRBV6-5 with TRBJ1-5; D gene ambiguous. The ends were cut back, 6 bases at V and 8 bases at J, with 14 bases in the middle. CDR1 and CDR2 (germline): MNHEY, SVGAGI. The CDR3 has 13 amino acids.

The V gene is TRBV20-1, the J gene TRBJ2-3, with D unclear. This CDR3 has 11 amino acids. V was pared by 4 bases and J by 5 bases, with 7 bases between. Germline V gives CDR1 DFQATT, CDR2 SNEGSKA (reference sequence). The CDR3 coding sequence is TGCAGTGCTATCCGTCGAGATACGCAGTATTTT. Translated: CSAIRRDTQYF.

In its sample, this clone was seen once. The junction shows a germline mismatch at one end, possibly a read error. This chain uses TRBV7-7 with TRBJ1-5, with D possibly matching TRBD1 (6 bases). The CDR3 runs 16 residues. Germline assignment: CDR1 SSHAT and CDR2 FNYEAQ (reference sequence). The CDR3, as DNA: TGTGCTAGCAGCCGGGGACAATGGTATAGCAATCAGCCCCAGCATTTT. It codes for CASSRGQWYSNQPQHF.

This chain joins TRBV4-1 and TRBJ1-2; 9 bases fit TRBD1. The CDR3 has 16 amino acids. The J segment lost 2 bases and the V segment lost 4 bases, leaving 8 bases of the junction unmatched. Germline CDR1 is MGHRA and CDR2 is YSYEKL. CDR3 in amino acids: CASSPRPGTGNYGYTF. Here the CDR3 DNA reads TGCGCCAGCAGCCCCCGTCCCGGGACAGGGAACTATGGCTACACCTTC.

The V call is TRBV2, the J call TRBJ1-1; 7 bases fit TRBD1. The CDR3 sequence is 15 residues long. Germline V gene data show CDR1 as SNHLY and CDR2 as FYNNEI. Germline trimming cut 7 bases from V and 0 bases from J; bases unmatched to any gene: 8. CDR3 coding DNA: TGTGCCAGCAAAGGGGGCAGGATCATGAACACTGAAGCTTTCTTT. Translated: CASKGGRIMNTEAFF. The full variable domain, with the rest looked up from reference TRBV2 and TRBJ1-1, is EPEVTQTPSHQVTQMGQEVILRCVPISNHLYFYWYRQILGQKVEFLVSFYNNEISEKSEIFDDQFSVERPDGSNFTLKIRSTKLEDSAMYFCASKGGRIMNTEAFFGQGTRLTVV.

The CDR3 loop is CASSTVRRYEQYF. DNA of the CDR3: TGTGCCAGCTCCACTGTGCGTCGGTACGAGCAGTACTTC. V usage is TRBV18 and J usage is TRBJ2-7; no definite D call. The CDR3 covers 13 residues. The germline V gene has CDR1 KGHSH and CDR2 LQKENI. Between the trimmed V and J ends, which lost 6 bases and 4 bases, there was a span of 13 bases.

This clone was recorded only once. The CDR3 spells CASSASGSYEQYF. For the CDR3, the DNA is TGTGCCAGCAGCGCTAGCGGGAGCTACGAGCAGTACTTC. V and J are TRBV5-4 and TRBJ2-7; 10 positions agree with TRBD2. Trimming cost V 4 bases and J 3 bases; bases outside gene matches: 1. Looked up from germline, CDR1 is SGHNT and CDR2 is YYREEE (reference sequence). CDR3 size: 13 residues.

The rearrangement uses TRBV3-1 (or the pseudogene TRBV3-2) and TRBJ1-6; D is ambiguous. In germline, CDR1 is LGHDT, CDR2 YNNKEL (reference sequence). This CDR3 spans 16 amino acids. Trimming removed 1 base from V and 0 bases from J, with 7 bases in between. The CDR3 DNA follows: TGTGCCAGCAGCCAAGGCCCGGGCTCCTATAATTCACCCCTCCACTTT. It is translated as CASSQGPGSYNSPLHF.

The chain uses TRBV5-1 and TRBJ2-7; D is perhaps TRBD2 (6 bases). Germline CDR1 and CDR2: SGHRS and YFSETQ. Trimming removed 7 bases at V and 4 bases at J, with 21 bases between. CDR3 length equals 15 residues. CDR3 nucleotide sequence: TGCGCCAGCCGATCCTACGGGCGGGGCGGGTACGAGCAGTACTTC. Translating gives CASRSYGRGGYEQYF.

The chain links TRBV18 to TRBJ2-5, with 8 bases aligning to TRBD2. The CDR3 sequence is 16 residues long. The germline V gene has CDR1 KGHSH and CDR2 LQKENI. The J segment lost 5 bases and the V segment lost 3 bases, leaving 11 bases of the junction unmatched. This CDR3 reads CASSPTAGGLLETQYF. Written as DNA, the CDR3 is TGTGCCAGCTCACCTACGGCGGGGGGCTTGTTGGAGACCCAGTACTTC.

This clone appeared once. CDR3 in DNA: TGTGCCAGCAGCCAAGATAAGGCTGGACTCACCGTCACGCAGTATTTT. Amino acids: CASSQDKAGLTVTQYF. This chain links TRBV4-2 with TRBJ2-3, with a weak D call TRBD2 (5 bases). The CDR3 spans 16 residues. Germline lookup yields CDR1 LGHNA and CDR2 YNFKEQ. V lost 0 bases to trimming and J lost 9 bases, with 19 bases between them.

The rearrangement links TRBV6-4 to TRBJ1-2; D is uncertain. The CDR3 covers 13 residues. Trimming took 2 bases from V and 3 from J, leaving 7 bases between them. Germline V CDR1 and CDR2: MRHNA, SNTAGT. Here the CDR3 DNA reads TGTGCCAGCAGTGACGCCGTTTACTATGGCTACACCTTC. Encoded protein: CASSDAVYYGYTF.

The CDR3 loop is CASRVGAVEESPYTEAFF. In DNA form, the CDR3 reads TGTGCCAGCAGGGTCGGGGCCGTGGAGGAGTCGCCTTACACTGAAGCTTTCTTT. V gene TRBV13 combines with J gene TRBJ1-1; maybe TRBD1 (5 bases). The CDR3 contains 18 residues. Germline CDR1 PRHDT, CDR2 FYEKMQ (reference sequence). V lost 6 bases to trimming and J lost 3 bases, with 26 bases between them.

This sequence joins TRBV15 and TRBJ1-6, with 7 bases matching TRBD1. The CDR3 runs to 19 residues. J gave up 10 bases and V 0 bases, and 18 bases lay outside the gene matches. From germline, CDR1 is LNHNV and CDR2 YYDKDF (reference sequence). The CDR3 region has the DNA TGTGCCACCAGCAGAGATAGTCCGCGACAGGGCCTATCAGGGTCACCCCTCCACTTT. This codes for CATSRDSPRQGLSGSPLHF.

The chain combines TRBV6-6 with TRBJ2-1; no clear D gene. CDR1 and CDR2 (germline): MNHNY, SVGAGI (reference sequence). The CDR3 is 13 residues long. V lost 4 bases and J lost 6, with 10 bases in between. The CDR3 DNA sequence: TGTGCCAGCAGTTTTTCAGAGTTCAATGAGCAGTTCTTC. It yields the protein CASSFSEFNEQFF.

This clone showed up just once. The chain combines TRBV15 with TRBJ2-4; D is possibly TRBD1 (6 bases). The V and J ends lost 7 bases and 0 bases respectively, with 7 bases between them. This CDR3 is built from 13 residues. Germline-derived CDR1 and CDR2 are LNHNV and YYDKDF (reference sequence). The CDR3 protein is CATKGEAKNIQYF. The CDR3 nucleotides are TGTGCCACCAAGGGGGAAGCCAAAAACATTCAGTACTTC.

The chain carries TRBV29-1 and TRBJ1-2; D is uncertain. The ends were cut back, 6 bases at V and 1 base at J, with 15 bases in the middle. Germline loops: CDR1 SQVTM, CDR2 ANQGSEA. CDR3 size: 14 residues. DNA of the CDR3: TGCAGCGTCTATGCCCTCCAATTTAACTATGGCTACACCTTC. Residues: CSVYALQFNYGYTF.